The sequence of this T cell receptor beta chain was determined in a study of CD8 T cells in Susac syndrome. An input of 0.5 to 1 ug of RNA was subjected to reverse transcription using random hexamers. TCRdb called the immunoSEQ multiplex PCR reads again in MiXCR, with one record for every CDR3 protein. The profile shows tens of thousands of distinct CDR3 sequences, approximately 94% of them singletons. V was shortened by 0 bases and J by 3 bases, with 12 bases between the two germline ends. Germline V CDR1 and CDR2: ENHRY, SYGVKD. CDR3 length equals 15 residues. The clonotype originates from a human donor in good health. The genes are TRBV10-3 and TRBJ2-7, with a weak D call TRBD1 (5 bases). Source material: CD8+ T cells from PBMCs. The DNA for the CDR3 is TGTGCCATCAGTGAGTCGAGGACAAAGTTCTACGAGCAGTACTTC. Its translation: CAISESRTKFYEQYF.